This T cell receptor beta chain was identified in a study of shared clonotypes between healthy human individuals. This clone was found once. Sequencing was performed with immunoSEQ multiplex PCR; in TCRdb, only in-frame clones are kept and a portion is missing. The data contain approximately 2.5 million clones, about 92% of them singletons. V was shortened by 8 bases and J by 0 bases, with 10 bases between the two germline ends. The CDR3 consists of 14 residues. Germline CDR1 and CDR2: LNHDA and SQIVND (reference sequence). The chain employs TRBV19 and TRBJ2-2; D is uncertain. The specimen sequenced was naive CD4+ T cells sorted from blood. Subset given: CD45RA+ positively selected. The TCR comes from a man aged 18-30 years in good health. CDR3: CASLDTANTGELFF. The CDR3 DNA is TGTGCCAGTCTAGACACCGCGAACACCGGGGAGCTGTTTTTT.